This T cell receptor (beta chain) is from a study of shared clonotypes between healthy human individuals (dated by TCRdb to 2018 to 2021). A note on the overall study: The cohort comprised a couple of women and a few men aged 18 to 49 years. Leukapheresis yielded between about 0.94 and 10 billion PBMCs per donor. For each donor, three plates each were used for CD4 naive and CD4 memory, two plates were used for CD8 naive, and one plate was used for CD8 memory. To increase sequencing depth and limit assay-specific biases, TCR repertoire library preparation and sequencing were carried out by different laboratories using diverse techniques. The study deeply sequenced blood TCR repertoires of several healthy adults to estimate repertoire size and the extent of clonotype sharing between individuals.

Using the deep immunoSEQ assay, TCR CDR3 regions were amplified from genomic DNA by multiplex PCR. Extracted genomic DNA from each cell subset was distributed evenly across all wells of several immunoSEQ 96-well plates, and each plate was treated as a replicate. For sorted subsets, each replicate PCR was loaded with 200 ng genomic DNA, equivalent to 32,000 or so T cell genomes. Purified libraries were measured with a Qubit 3.0 fluorometer, size-checked on a Bioanalyzer 2100, and measured again with the KAPA Library Quantification kit. Each immunoSEQ 96-well plate was sequenced on its own single-read 150-cycle Illumina NextSeq 550 flow cell. The original pipeline was this. The immunoSEQ output contained only junctional sequences without quality scores, so filtering could not match that applied to full-length reads. To assign V/J genes and CDR3, sequences were annotated against IMGT germline references using PyIR, a Python wrapper for IgBLAST v1.9. Reads were removed for weak V/J assignments (E-value above 1e-6), missing CDR3, stop codons, out-of-frame junctions, or ambiguous translated residues. V3J clonotypes were defined as sequences sharing the same inferred V gene, J gene, and CDR3 amino acid sequence. The percentage overlap between two repertoires was calculated by dividing the number of shared unique clonotypes by the size of the smaller repertoire. Richness of each repertoire was evaluated using RTK rarefaction, the Chao1 estimator, and Recon v2.1 estimates of unobserved clonotypes. For all TCRbeta clonotypes obtained by the gDNA method from a few donors, generation probabilities were computed with OLGA. Imported from immuneACCESS, the table was reduced by TCRdb to in-frame sequences with V and J called. These copies leave out some clones; in studies compared against another copy, an unresolved V gene accounts for under half, and the cause of the remainder is not known. V, J and clone size are taken as reported in that table, and D and trimming were inferred from the DNA itself. This sample comprises over 800,000 clones, 85% to 95% of them detected only once. 24% of the sample lies in the top ten.

The study at large found these results: Pairwise subsampling indicated that sequencing depth was expected to affect the degree of clonotype sharing among donors. Across several donors, around 5% of naive CD4, 3% to 3.5% of naive CD8, 2.3% of memory CD4, and under 0.45% of memory CD8 clonotypes were shared. Naive subsets generally had larger estimated clonotype richness than memory subsets did. Compared with non-shared clonotypes, the clonotypes found in all four sorted-subset donors had higher generation probabilities. The genetic and exposure-history diversity represented was limited by the small number of donors. Sampling was restricted to blood, and TCR repertoires in tissue are likely to differ from TCR repertoires in blood. Even with the large sequencing depth, rarefaction of the sorted-subset datasets indicated that sequencing was incomplete.

The V end gives up 3 bases and the J end 12 bases, leaving 16 bases in the junction not matched to a gene. The CDR3 runs 16 amino acids, cysteine and phenylalanine included. Only the CDR3 DNA is retained, 48 bases long and in frame from the first base. In the germline V gene (reference sequence), CDR1 corresponds to MNHEY and CDR2 to SMNVEV. CD8 naive samples consisted of CD45RO-negative cells that were positively selected for CCR7, yielding a CD45RA+CCR7+ population without TemRA cells. The donors were healthy, HIV-negative adults who had no recently reported acute infections or vaccinations. Only Caucasian adults living in Nashville, Tennessee, USA were represented among the donors. Blood was obtained by leukapheresis, after which PBMCs were separated by Ficoll-Histopaque density gradient centrifugation and cryopreserved in liquid nitrogen vapor phase. Analytical flow cytometry was used to check the purity and quantity of every magnetically sorted T cell population. From each sorted fraction, genomic DNA was isolated and quantified by UV absorbance on a Nanodrop 2000c.

Turning to this clone: Its target antigen remains unknown. It has no much larger one-base neighbor in the sample; base qualities were not kept.

Material for sequencing was naive CD8+ T cells sorted from blood. This specimen's cell subset or site label, interpreted: CD45RA+CCR7+. The TCR was taken from a young man in good health. The chain is made from TRBV27 and TRBJ2-5, with 10 central nucleotides matching TRBD2. The CDR3 has the sequence CASSFLASGSRVLEYF. The bases are TGTGCCAGCAGTTTTTTGGCTAGCGGGAGTCGAGTCTTGGAGTACTTC.